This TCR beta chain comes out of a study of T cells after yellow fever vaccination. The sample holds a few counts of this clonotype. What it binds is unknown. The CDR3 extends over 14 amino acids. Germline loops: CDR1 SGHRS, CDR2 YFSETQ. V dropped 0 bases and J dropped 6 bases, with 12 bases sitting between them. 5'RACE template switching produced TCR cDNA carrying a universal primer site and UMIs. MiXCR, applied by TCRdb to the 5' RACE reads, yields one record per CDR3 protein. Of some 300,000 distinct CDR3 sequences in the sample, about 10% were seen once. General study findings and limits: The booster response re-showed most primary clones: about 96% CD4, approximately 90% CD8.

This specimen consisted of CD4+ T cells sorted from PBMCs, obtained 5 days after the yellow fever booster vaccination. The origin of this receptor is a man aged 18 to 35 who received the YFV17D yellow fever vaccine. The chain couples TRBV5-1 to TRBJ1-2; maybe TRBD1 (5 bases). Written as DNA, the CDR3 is TGCGCCAGCAGCTTGGCTGCGGGGGAAGATGGCTACACCTTC. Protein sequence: CASSLAAGEDGYTF.